This T cell receptor beta chain originates from a study of naive and memory T cell subsets. Study-wide results and caveats: From naive to CM, EM and EMRA, diversity decreased and Gini increased.

V gave up 2 bases and J gave up 2 bases, with 10 bases separating them. The CDR3 is made up of 15 amino acids. In germline, CDR1 is SGHTA, CDR2 FQGNSA. An equimolar mix of two oligonucleotides served as the beta constant-region primer for TRBC1 and TRBC2. TCRdb re-analysed the UMI-ligation and nested PCR reads in MiXCR, keeping a single row per CDR3 protein. There are some 85,000 distinct CDR3 sequences in the sample; about 12% occur only once, and roughly 0.9% lies in the top ten. This clonotype was picked up many times. Its antigen remains unknown. The chain employs TRBV7-2 and TRBJ1-3; no reliable D call. The sample comprised central memory CD4+ T cells from blood. This sequence originates from a human donor in good health. CDR3 residues: CASSLFFQTGNTIYF. Here the CDR3 DNA reads TGTGCCAGCAGCTTATTCTTCCAGACTGGAAACACCATATATTTT. Full variable domain (rest looked up from reference TRBV7-2 and TRBJ1-3): GAGVSQSPSNKVTEKGKDVELRCDPISGHTALYWYRQSLGQGLEFLIYFQGNSAPDKSGLPSDRFSAERTGGSVSTLTIQRTQQEDSAVYLCASSLFFQTGNTIYFGEGSWLTVV.